Listed here is a single TCR beta chain. The source of the sample is a study of blood T cell repertoires in COVID-19. Assay: immunoSEQ multiplex PCR; the TCRdb copy retains only in-frame clones and omits some. The sample consists of about 340,000 clones, roughly 90% of them appearing once. Trimming removed 4 bases from V and 2 bases from J, with 12 bases in between. From germline, CDR1 is SQVTM and CDR2 ANQGSEA. This CDR3 comprises 13 residues. This sequence was found in a woman aged 25 to 45 who had recovered from COVID-19. The rearrangement uses TRBV29-1 and TRBJ2-7; D may be TRBD1 (5 bases). The sequenced sample consisted of PBMCs or T cells enriched from blood (not recorded which). The DNA for the CDR3 is TGCAGCGTTGGGACATACCCCGCCTACGAGCAGTACTTC. Its translation: CSVGTYPAYEQYF.